This is a list of T cell receptor beta chains from one sample in a study of cytomegalovirus exposure and HLA in healthy donors. Libraries were prepared by immunoSEQ multiplex PCR; TCRdb keeps only in-frame clonotypes and omits some of them. The table shows around 100,000 clones, with over 60% occurring only once. The sequencing input was PBMCs. The receptors come from a man aged 25 to 40 in good health and CMV-seropositive. The CDR3 runs from the conserved cysteine through the conserved F or W. A D gene is named only where the DNA matches it firmly. Clone sizes are given selectively: once, few, many, or a class where the clone is expanded.

TRBV10-3	once	TRBJ1-1	-	TGTGCCATCCTCCCGGCAGGGCCGAACACTGAAGCTTTCTTT	CAILPAGPNTEAFF
TRBV28	-	TRBJ2-3	TRBD1	TGTGCCAGCAGTTTTGGACAGGGCAGTACAGATACGCAGTATTTT	CASSFGQGSTDTQYF
TRBV10-3	-	TRBJ2-1	TRBD1	TGTGCCATCAAAAGGCTAACGGGACAGGGTGACGATGAGCAGTTCTTC	CAIKRLTGQGDDEQFF
TRBV5-4	-	TRBJ1-5	-	TGTGCCAGCAGCTTGGGGTCGGATCAGCCCCAGCATTTT	CASSLGSDQPQHF
TRBV7-3	-	TRBJ2-1	-	TGTGCCAGCAGCTTAACGGCGGGCCACAATGAGCAGTTCTTC	CASSLTAGHNEQFF
TRBV2	-	TRBJ1-2	TRBD1	TGTGCCAGCAGTGGGGACAGGGAGGGCTATGGCTACACCTTC	CASSGDREGYGYTF
TRBV7-3	-	TRBJ1-6	-	TGTGCCAGCAGCTTAAAGGTTCGGGGAAATTCACCCCTCCACTTT	CASSLKVRGNSPLHF
TRBV5-4	-	TRBJ1-2	TRBD1	TGTGCCAGCAGCTCCGGGACAGGGTTCGGGGGCTACACCTTC	CASSSGTGFGGYTF
TRBV10-3	-	TRBJ2-1	-	TGTGCCATCAGTGACTATACCAGGGGAATCGGAGTCAATGAGCAGTTCTTC	CAISDYTRGIGVNEQFF
TRBV6-5	-	TRBJ2-3	TRBD1	TGTGCCAGCAGTTCCCTCGACAGGGGGCCAGATACGCAGTATTTT	CASSSLDRGPDTQYF
TRBV4-1	-	TRBJ1-2	-	TGCGCCAGCAGCCAAGATGGCGGGAATTGGGCGAGGGGCTACACCTTC	CASSQDGGNWARGYTF
TRBV4-3	-	TRBJ2-7	-	TGCGCCAGCAGCCGCGACAGGTACTACGAGCAGTACTTC	CASSRDRYYEQYF
TRBV4-2	-	TRBJ1-1	-	TGTGCCAGCAGCCAAGATCAGGTAGGGGCCGGATATGAAGCTTTCTTT	CASSQDQVGAGYEAFF
TRBV9	-	TRBJ1-4	-	TGTGCCAGCAGCCCCTGGGGGGAGACTAATGAAAAACTGTTTTTT	CASSPWGETNEKLFF
TRBV11-2	-	TRBJ1-2	-	TGTGCCAGCAGCCCCGACTTGTATGGCTACACCTTC	CASSPDLYGYTF
TRBV5-1	-	TRBJ1-2	-	TGCGCCAGCAGCACACAGGGTACTAACTATGGCTACACCTTC	CASSTQGTNYGYTF